There are a few counts of the clone carrying this T cell receptor beta chain. Its antigen is unknown. The PCR had 60 Vbeta and 13 Jbeta primers. Here immunoSEQ multiplex PCR was the method, and the copy in TCRdb shows in-frame clones only, minus some. The sample yields around 130,000 clones, approximately 80% seen once. Per the germline V gene, CDR1 is MNHEY and CDR2 is SVGAGI. CDR3 length equals 14 residues. V shed 6 bases and J shed 7 bases, with 15 bases lying between them. The sample belongs to a study of cytomegalovirus exposure and HLA in healthy donors. The study, taken as a whole, reports: In an earlier analysis, most TCR beta V segments were productive about 87% or about 30% of the time.

Input material: PBMCs. The chain combines TRBV6-5 with TRBJ2-2, with D maybe TRBD2 (5 bases). This receptor was taken from a man between 18 and 29 years old in good health and CMV-seropositive. The chain's CDR3 is CASRREAAGGELFF. The CDR3 DNA reads as TGTGCCAGCAGGAGAGAAGCTGCGGGCGGGGAGCTGTTTTTT.